The 18 T cell receptor beta chains reported below all come from one sample, sequenced in a study of Ad26.COV2.S vaccination and SARS-CoV-2 variants. The sample's treatment: around 19 received Ad26.COV2.S at low or high dose, single or two shots; 5 received placebo; per-sample allocation not given. The samples were gathered on day 63 after the first injection of vaccine or placebo. Assay used: immunoSEQ multiplex PCR; TCRdb lists only in-frame clones, some missing. The sample carries around 300,000 clones, roughly 88% recorded once. The specimen was peripheral blood, collected in a trial of Ad26.COV2.S vaccine versus placebo. All receptors come from a person between 18 and 60 years old who received the Ad26.COV2.S COVID-19 vaccine or a placebo.

J is TRBJ1-1 and V is TRBV9; D may be TRBD1 (5 bases). V was cut by 0 bases and J by 5 bases, with 8 bases left in between. From germline, CDR1 is SGDLS and CDR2 YYNGEE. The CDR3 covers 13 residues. CDR3: CASSVDPGTEAFF. CDR3 sequence (DNA): TGTGCCAGCAGCGTAGATCCAGGGACTGAAGCTTTCTTT.

V and J are TRBV27 and TRBJ1-6, with 8 bases fitting TRBD1. The CDR3 contains 16 residues. The V gene end was trimmed by 3 bases and the J gene end by 9 bases; junction bases not matched to a gene: 10. Germline CDR1 MNHEY, CDR2 SMNVEV (reference sequence). The DNA of the CDR3 is TGTGCCAGCAGTTTTTCACCAGGGGGCTTCACTTCACCCCTCCACTTT. Its protein product is CASSFSPGGFTSPLHF.

The genes are TRBV29-1 and TRBJ2-2; TRBD2 matches 7 bases. V trimming: 3 bases; J trimming: 5 bases; junction bases outside the gene matches: 6. CDR3 length equals 14 residues. The germline V gene has CDR1 SQVTM and CDR2 ANQGSEA. CDR3 in amino acids: CSVDEGRGTGELFF. The CDR3 DNA sequence: TGCAGCGTTGACGAGGGGCGGGGGACCGGGGAGCTGTTTTTT.

Only a few counts were recorded for this clone. This chain connects TRBV5-1 to TRBJ2-7; either TRBD1 or TRBD2 may supply D (5 bases each). Germline V gives CDR1 SGHRS, CDR2 YFSETQ. V lost 0 bases and J lost 3, with 13 bases in between. This CDR3 contains 15 residues. CDR3 loop: CASSLAPGPLYEQYF. For the CDR3, the DNA is TGCGCCAGCAGCTTGGCCCCGGGGCCCCTCTACGAGCAGTACTTC.

The gene calls are TRBV18 and TRBJ1-5, with D uncertain. The V end was cut by 3 bases, the J end by 4 bases, with 16 bases between. The CDR3 contains 16 residues. The germline V gene encodes CDR1 KGHSH and CDR2 LQKENI. CDR3 region: CASSPSGLRGNQPQHF. The CDR3 bases are TGTGCCAGCTCACCCTCCGGGTTACGCGGAAATCAGCCCCAGCATTTT. Using reference TRBV18 and TRBJ1-5 for the parts outside the CDR3, the full variable domain is NAGVMQNPRHLVRRRGQEARLRCSPMKGHSHVYWYRQLPEEGLKFMVYLQKENIIDESGMPKERFSAEFPKEGPSILRIQQVVRGDSAAYFCASSPSGLRGNQPQHFGDGTRLSIL.

V is TRBV7-8 and J is TRBJ2-2; unclear D gene. Looked up from germline, CDR1 is SGHVS and CDR2 is FQNEAQ. The CDR3 sequence is 15 residues long. Trimming took off 5 bases at V and 0 bases at J, with 10 bases between the two ends. The CDR3 DNA is TGTGCCAGCAGCCCTAGTGTTGCGAACACCGGGGAGCTGTTTTTT. This codes for CASSPSVANTGELFF.

This chain joins TRBV15 and TRBJ2-1, with 7 bases lining up with TRBD2. Germline values: CDR1 LNHNV, CDR2 YYDKDF (reference sequence). This CDR3 comprises 14 residues. J was trimmed by 7 bases and V by 5 bases; bases with no gene match: 8. The CDR3 coding sequence is TGTGCCACCAGCCCCGTGTGGGGGGGGAATGAGCAGTTCTTC. This codes for CATSPVWGGNEQFF. Drawing the rest from reference TRBV15 and TRBJ2-1, the complete variable domain is DAMVIQNPRYQVTQFGKPVTLSCSQTLNHNVMYWYQQKSSQAPKLLFHYYDKDFNNEADTPDNFQSRRPNTSFCFLDIRSPGLGDTAMYLCATSPVWGGNEQFFGPGTRLTVL.

This clone was seen more than once but under ten times. V usage is TRBV4-2 and J usage is TRBJ2-2; D gene unclear. There are 12 residues in the CDR3. The V gene lost 4 bases and the J gene lost 7 bases, with 7 bases spanning the gap. The germline V gene encodes CDR1 LGHNA and CDR2 YNFKEQ. CDR3 in amino acids: CASSLIVGELFF. The DNA of the CDR3 is TGTGCCAGCAGCCTCATAGTCGGGGAGCTGTTTTTT.

The chain carries TRBV7-9 and TRBJ2-5, with D possibly matching TRBD1 (6 bases). V was trimmed by 5 bases and J by 3 bases, leaving 22 bases between them. The CDR3 totals 17 residues. Germline loops: CDR1 SEHNR, CDR2 FQNEAQ (reference sequence). This CDR3 is CASSLTISREGEETQYF. For the CDR3, the DNA is TGTGCCAGCAGCCTTACAATATCGAGAGAGGGGGAAGAGACCCAGTACTTC.

This rearrangement joins TRBV6-5 to TRBJ2-1, with D unresolved. Germline V gives CDR1 MNHEY, CDR2 SVGAGI. Trimming removed 6 bases from V and 4 bases from J, with 13 bases in between. The CDR3 loop spans 14 amino acids. As DNA, the CDR3 is TGTGCCAGCAGGAACCCCGCCGAATACAATGAGCAGTTCTTC. Translated: CASRNPAEYNEQFF.

V is TRBV4-1 and J is TRBJ2-7, with D possibly being TRBD1 (5 bases). Trimming left V 5 bases short and J 0 bases short, with 11 bases between. Germline V CDR1 and CDR2: MGHRA, YSYEKL. There are 14 residues in the CDR3. CDR3 DNA sequence: TGCGCCAGCAGCTACACACAGGCCTCCTACGAGCAGTACTTC. Amino acids: CASSYTQASYEQYF.

The chain combines TRBV6-5 with TRBJ1-2, with D possibly matching TRBD1 (5 bases). Trimming removed 8 bases from V and 4 bases from J, with 17 bases in between. The germline V gene encodes CDR1 MNHEY and CDR2 SVGAGI. The CDR3 is made up of 14 amino acids. Here the CDR3 reads CASRSGLGGYGYTF. Written as DNA, the CDR3 is TGTGCCAGCCGGTCAGGGCTTGGAGGCTATGGCTACACCTTC.

The gene calls are TRBV13 and TRBJ2-7; 7 bases are a match to TRBD2. CDR1 is PRHDT and CDR2 is FYEKMQ in the germline V gene (reference sequence). The CDR3 is made up of 16 amino acids. The trim removed 3 bases at V and 2 bases at J, leaving 10 bases unmatched. The DNA for the CDR3 is TGTGCCAGCAGCTTGACAGAGCGGGGCTTAACCTACGAGCAGTACTTC. It codes for CASSLTERGLTYEQYF. Using reference TRBV13 and TRBJ2-7 for the parts outside the CDR3, the full variable domain is AAGVIQSPRHLIKEKRETATLKCYPIPRHDTVYWYQQGPGQDPQFLISFYEKMQSDKGSIPDRFSAQQFSDYHSELNMSSLELGDSALYFCASSLTERGLTYEQYFGPGTRLTVT.

The chain recombines TRBV25-1 with TRBJ2-6, with D tentatively TRBD1 (6 bases). The V end lost 4 bases, the J end lost 0 bases, and 10 bases lay between the germline ends. Looked up from germline, CDR1 is MGHDK and CDR2 is SYGVNS. This CDR3 has 16 residues. The CDR3: CASSAYRDSGANVLTF. CDR3 nucleotide sequence: TGTGCCAGCAGTGCCTACAGGGACTCTGGGGCCAACGTCCTGACTTTC.

Only a few counts were recorded for this clone. This chain connects TRBV7-9 to TRBJ1-1, with D unresolved. CDR1 and CDR2 (germline): SEHNR, FQNEAQ (reference sequence). This CDR3 is built from 10 residues. Trimming shortened V by 2 bases and J by 8 bases, and 3 bases separated the two germline ends. The CDR3: CASSLLEAFF. CDR3 nucleotides: TGTGCCAGCAGCTTACTAGAAGCTTTCTTT.

With respect to this clone: The CDR3 does not close with the conserved phenylalanine or tryptophan, likely indicating a read error. This rearrangement joins TRBV7-2 to TRBJ2-7; D is uncertain. The V gene lost 5 bases and the J gene lost 3 bases, with 11 bases spanning the gap. Germline V lookup: CDR1 SGHTA, CDR2 FQGNSA. The CDR3 runs to 13 residues. Here the CDR3 reads CASSPLSGYEQYA. The CDR3 nucleotides are TGTGCCAGCAGCCCACTTTCGGGCTACGAGCAGTACGCC.

CDR3 DNA: TGTGCCAGCAGCTATGGACAGGGTGATACTGAAGCTTTCTTT. Its translation: CASSYGQGDTEAFF. This chain uses TRBV7-2 with TRBJ1-1, with 8 bases that match TRBD1. Germline lookup yields CDR1 SGHTA and CDR2 FQGNSA. V lost 4 bases to trimming and J lost 5 bases; unmatched junction nucleotides: 6. CDR3 length: 14 amino acids.

The chain links TRBV18 to TRBJ1-1; TRBD1 aligns across 7 bases. The junction had 14 bases not matched to a gene; V was cut back by 5 bases and J by 11 bases. The CDR3 consists of 14 residues. Per germline, CDR1 KGHSH and CDR2 LQKENI. The CDR3 region has the DNA TGTGCCAGCTCATCACAGGATGGACAGGTTGAGGCTTTCTTT. Encoded protein: CASSSQDGQVEAFF.